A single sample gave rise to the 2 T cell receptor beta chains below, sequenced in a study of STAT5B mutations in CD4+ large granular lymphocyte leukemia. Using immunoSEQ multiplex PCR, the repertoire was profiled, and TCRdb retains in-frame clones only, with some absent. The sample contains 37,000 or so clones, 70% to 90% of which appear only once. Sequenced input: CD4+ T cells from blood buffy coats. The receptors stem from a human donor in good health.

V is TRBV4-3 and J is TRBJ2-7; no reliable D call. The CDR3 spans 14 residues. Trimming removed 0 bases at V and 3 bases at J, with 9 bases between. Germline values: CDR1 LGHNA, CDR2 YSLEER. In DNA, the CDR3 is TGCGCCAGCAGCCAAGATTTTGGCATCTACGAGCAGTACTTC. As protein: CASSQDFGIYEQYF.

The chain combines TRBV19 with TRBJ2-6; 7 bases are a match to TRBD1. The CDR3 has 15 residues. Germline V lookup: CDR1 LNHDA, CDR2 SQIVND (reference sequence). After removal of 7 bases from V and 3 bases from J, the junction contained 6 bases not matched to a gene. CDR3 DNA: TGTGCCAGTATCTTAGGGGGCTTTGGGGCCAACGTCCTGACTTTC. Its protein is CASILGGFGANVLTF.